The source of this T cell receptor beta chain is a study of T-cell reconstitution after alpha-beta-depleted transplantation in children. Study conclusions and caveats: Newly made T cells mostly supplied T-cell counts and diversity one year after transplant. Diversity of TCRbeta at day 60 was high in some patients, arising from surviving recipient T cells and thymic progenitors. About two months after transplant, alpha-beta T cells reportedly came from several hundred expanded graft clones.

This clonotype was seen only a few times. Its antigen is as yet unknown. The length of the CDR3 is 15 residues. V lost 0 bases and J lost 8, with 14 bases in between. Germline assignment: CDR1 LNHNV and CDR2 YYDKDF (reference sequence). As it was prepared, the TCRbeta library received unique molecular identifiers. TCRdb re-called the PCR reads through MiXCR, storing one row per CDR3 protein. The data show fewer than 700,000 distinct CDR3 sequences, 23% seen once. This rearrangement joins TRBV15 to TRBJ1-3; D might be TRBD1 (5 bases). Sample: PBMCs, mostly from graft donor cells, taken 360 days after TCRalphabeta/CD19-depleted stem cell transplant. This sequence was found in a boy under two years old who had a stem cell transplant for acute myeloid leukemia, so the T cells may come from the graft donor. DNA of the CDR3: TGTGCCACCAGCAGAGATTGGGTAGGGACTGACACCATATATTTT. Residues: CATSRDWVGTDTIYF.